The 20 T cell receptor beta chains presented below share a single source sample, sequenced in a study of blood T cell repertoires in COVID-19. TCRdb's table, derived via immunoSEQ multiplex PCR, lists solely in-frame clones and lacks some. The sample holds roughly 48,000 clones, approximately 80% seen once. Sequences were obtained from peripheral blood. The receptors were sampled from a human donor with active or convalescent COVID-19. The donor label of this sample is uncertain.

The chain recombines TRBV3-1 (or the pseudogene TRBV3-2) with TRBJ2-1, with 7 bases lining up with TRBD2. In germline, CDR1 is LGHDT, CDR2 YNNKEL (reference sequence). V lost 1 base, J lost 6 bases, and 6 bases stayed unmatched. The CDR3 sequence is 15 residues long. CDR3 amino acids: CASSQGPWTSNEQFF. The CDR3 DNA is TGTGCCAGCAGCCAAGGACCGTGGACTAGCAATGAGCAGTTCTTC.

The V gene is TRBV29-1, the J gene TRBJ2-1; a weak D match, TRBD2 (6 bases). In germline, CDR1 is SQVTM, CDR2 ANQGSEA. The V end lost 2 bases, the J end lost 0 bases, and 14 bases lay between the germline ends. This CDR3 spans 16 amino acids. The CDR3 loop is CSVEPGTPSSYNEQFF. The CDR3 coding sequence is TGCAGCGTTGAACCAGGGACTCCTAGCTCCTACAATGAGCAGTTCTTC.

The genes are TRBV27 and TRBJ1-5; D gene uncertain. The CDR3 is made up of 15 amino acids. Between the trimmed V and J ends, which lost 8 bases and 5 bases, there was a span of 19 bases. Germline V CDR1 and CDR2: MNHEY, SMNVEV (reference sequence). In DNA form, the CDR3 reads TGTGCCAGCCGAAAGGGAAACCGGGAGGATCAGCCCCAGCATTTT. This encodes CASRKGNREDQPQHF.

The gene calls are TRBV15 and TRBJ2-5; D gene unclear. V lost 5 bases and J 4 bases, leaving 8 bases between the germline ends. Germline V lookup: CDR1 LNHNV, CDR2 YYDKDF (reference sequence). The CDR3 extends over 12 amino acids. Written as DNA, the CDR3 is TGTGCCACCAGCGCGCCCCGAGAGACCCAGTACTTC. Protein sequence: CATSAPRETQYF. Using reference TRBV15 and TRBJ2-5 for the parts outside the CDR3, the full variable domain is DAMVIQNPRYQVTQFGKPVTLSCSQTLNHNVMYWYQQKSSQAPKLLFHYYDKDFNNEADTPDNFQSRRPNTSFCFLDIRSPGLGDTAMYLCATSAPRETQYFGPGTRLLVL.

Here the CDR3 DNA reads TGTGCCAGCAGTGAACGGGGACTAGCGGCCACACTAGCCAAAAACATTCAGTACTTC. As protein: CASSERGLAATLAKNIQYF. This chain links TRBV6-1 with TRBJ2-4; 11 bases align to TRBD2. Germline V lookup: CDR1 MNHNS, CDR2 SASEGT. Trimming took 2 bases from V and 0 from J; bases not matched to a gene: 9. The CDR3 covers 19 residues.

This chain uses TRBV27 with TRBJ2-7; D may be TRBD1 (5 bases). Per the germline V gene, CDR1 is MNHEY and CDR2 is SMNVEV (reference sequence). There are 14 residues in the CDR3. V was clipped by 0 bases and J by 4 bases, with 10 bases between them. The chain's CDR3 is CASSLSRQSYEQYF. DNA of the CDR3: TGTGCCAGCAGTTTATCCCGACAGAGTTACGAGCAGTACTTC.

This clone was counted a single time. This rearrangement joins TRBV6-5 to TRBJ2-5, with a tentative D call TRBD1 (6 bases). Germline V gene sequence: CDR1 MNHEY, CDR2 SVGAGI. The V end lost 7 bases, the J end lost 2 bases, and 14 bases lay between the germline ends. The CDR3 contains 14 residues. CDR3 region: CASNAGQGQETQYF. The CDR3 DNA is TGTGCCAGCAACGCCGGGCAGGGGCAAGAGACCCAGTACTTC.

This clone is a singleton in its sample. The chain has TRBV6-2 or TRBV6-3 and TRBJ2-2; TRBD1 might be the D (5 bases). Germline V gives CDR1 MNHEY, CDR2 SVGEGT. The ends were cut back, 0 bases at V and 2 bases at J, with 13 bases in the middle. The CDR3 has 17 residues. This CDR3 reads CASSYSIGAPNTGELFF. The CDR3 DNA sequence: TGTGCCAGCAGTTACTCGATAGGGGCGCCCAACACCGGGGAGCTGTTTTTT.

The chain links TRBV9 to TRBJ2-1, with D unclear. Germline CDR1 and CDR2: SGDLS and YYNGEE. The CDR3 runs 14 residues. Between the trimmed V and J ends, which lost 0 bases and 7 bases, there was a span of 11 bases. The CDR3 is CASSVGPNLNEQFF. The CDR3 DNA reads TGTGCCAGCAGCGTAGGTCCTAATCTGAATGAGCAGTTCTTC. The whole variable domain, filled in from reference TRBV9 and TRBJ2-1, reads DSGVTQTPKHLITATGQRVTLRCSPRSGDLSVYWYQQSLDQGLQFLIQYYNGEERAKGNILERFSAQQFPDLHSELNLSSLELGDSALYFCASSVGPNLNEQFFGPGTRLTVL.

This sequence joins TRBV7-9 and TRBJ2-5; 7 bases are a match to TRBD2. This CDR3 is built from 14 residues. V lost 1 base, J lost 5 bases, and 4 bases stayed unmatched. Per germline, CDR1 SEHNR and CDR2 FQNEAQ (reference sequence). The CDR3 DNA is TGTGCCAGCAGCTTAGGCGGGAGAGGGGAGACCCAGTACTTC. Its protein product is CASSLGGRGETQYF. The entire variable domain, with the rest obtained from reference TRBV7-9 and TRBJ2-5, is as follows: DTGVSQNPRHKITKRGQNVTFRCDPISEHNRLYWYRQTLGQGPEFLTYFQNEAQLEKSRLLSDRFSAERPKGSFSTLEIQRTEQGDSAMYLCASSLGGRGETQYFGPGTRLLVL.

This clone was seen a handful of times. V is TRBV24-1 and J is TRBJ1-2, with 7 bases aligning to TRBD1. Germline V CDR1 and CDR2: KGHDR, SFDVKD. The trim removed 3 bases at V and 4 bases at J, leaving 7 bases unmatched. The CDR3 loop spans 15 amino acids. In nucleotides, the CDR3 is TGTGCCACCAGTGATGGAGGGGGCGCGAGCTATGGCTACACCTTC. Translation gives CATSDGGGASYGYTF.

Regarding this clone: Other DNA sequences of this sample code for an identical CDR3. The rearrangement links TRBV27 to TRBJ2-7; 9 nucleotides align to TRBD2. The CDR3 sequence is 12 residues long. Trimming took 3 bases from V and 6 from J; bases not matched to a gene: 0. From germline, CDR1 is MNHEY and CDR2 SMNVEV (reference sequence). For the CDR3, the DNA is TGTGCCAGCAGTTTGCGGGGGGGCGAGCAGTACTTC. It encodes CASSLRGGEQYF.

The chain has TRBV2 and TRBJ2-2, with 8 bases identical to TRBD2. Germline V gene data show CDR1 as SNHLY and CDR2 as FYNNEI. Trimming cost V 4 bases and J 7 bases; bases outside gene matches: 5. The CDR3 sequence is 14 residues long. CDR3 protein: CASSVSGRLGELFF. The CDR3 DNA is TGTGCCAGCAGTGTCAGCGGGAGACTCGGGGAGCTGTTTTTT.

The chain recombines TRBV5-8 with TRBJ2-1; perhaps TRBD2 as D (6 bases). The CDR3 sequence is 15 residues long. Germline CDR1 is SGHTS and CDR2 is YDEGEE. V was trimmed by 2 bases and J by 3 bases, leaving 12 bases between them. CDR3 protein: CASSFDREYYNEQFF. As DNA, the CDR3 is TGTGCCAGCAGCTTCGACCGGGAGTACTACAATGAGCAGTTCTTC. Full variable domain (outside the CDR3, taken from reference TRBV5-8 and TRBJ2-1): EAGVTQSPTHLIKTRGQQATLRCSPISGHTSVYWYQQALGLGLQFLLWYDEGEERNRGNFPPRFSGRQFPNYSSELNVNALELEDSALYLCASSFDREYYNEQFFGPGTRLTVL.

The genes are TRBV7-9 and TRBJ2-7, with TRBD1 identical over 7 bases. The length of the CDR3 is 13 residues. V shed 3 bases, J shed 6 bases, and the junction held 5 bases outside the gene matches. CDR1 is SEHNR and CDR2 is FQNEAQ in the germline V gene (reference sequence). CDR3 bases: TGTGCCAGCAGCTTCTTGACAGGGTCCGAGCAGTACTTC. This sequence encodes CASSFLTGSEQYF.

The chain couples TRBV11-3 to TRBJ1-1, with D hard to call. The CDR3 loop spans 15 amino acids. Trimming stripped 2 bases from V and 3 bases from J, with 13 bases between. The germline V gene has CDR1 SGHNT and CDR2 YENEEA. The CDR3 protein is CASSLSSGFYTEAFF. DNA for the CDR3: TGTGCCAGCAGCTTATCATCCGGGTTTTACACTGAAGCTTTCTTT.

This clone was counted between two and nine times. The chain couples TRBV27 to TRBJ2-5, with TRBD1 matching 7 bases. Germline trimming cut 2 bases from V and 2 bases from J; bases unmatched to any gene: 2. The CDR3 totals 14 residues. The V gene's germline CDR1 is MNHEY and CDR2 SMNVEV (reference sequence). The DNA of the CDR3 is TGTGCCAGCAGTTTAGTGGGACAGCAAGAGACCCAGTACTTC. This translates into CASSLVGQQETQYF.

In this sample, this clone turned up a few times. This chain joins TRBV5-1 and TRBJ2-1, with TRBD2 identical over 8 bases. The CDR3 is made up of 16 amino acids. The germline V gene has CDR1 SGHRS and CDR2 YFSETQ. Trimming at V came to 2 bases and at J to 7 bases, leaving 11 bases not matched to a gene. The CDR3 sequence is CASSFLSGRVANEQFF. For the CDR3, the DNA is TGCGCCAGCAGCTTCTTGTCCGGGAGGGTAGCGAATGAGCAGTTCTTC.

This sequence joins TRBV30 and TRBJ2-1; 12 bases match TRBD2. V shed 0 bases and J 7 bases; nucleotides not matched to a gene: 4. The germline V gene has CDR1 GTSNPN and CDR2 SVGIG (reference sequence). The CDR3 has 15 residues. CDR3 sequence: CAWSVLLAGGNEQFF. The CDR3 DNA sequence: TGTGCCTGGAGTGTACTTCTAGCGGGAGGGAATGAGCAGTTCTTC. Combining the CDR3 with reference TRBV30 and TRBJ2-1 gives the whole variable domain SQTIHQWPATLVQPVGSPLSLECTVEGTSNPNLYWYRQAAGRGLQLLFYSVGIGQISSEVPQNLSASRPQDRQFILSSKKLLLSDSGFYLCAWSVLLAGGNEQFFGPGTRLTVL.

This clone was detected only once. The chain employs TRBV19 and TRBJ1-3, with a possible D match to TRBD1 (6 bases). This CDR3 contains 16 residues. Trimming left V 3 bases short and J 0 bases short, with 12 bases between. The germline V gene has CDR1 LNHDA and CDR2 SQIVND (reference sequence). This CDR3 reads CASSMPGQLSGNTIYF. The CDR3 region has the DNA TGTGCCAGTAGTATGCCTGGACAGCTCTCTGGAAACACCATATATTTT.